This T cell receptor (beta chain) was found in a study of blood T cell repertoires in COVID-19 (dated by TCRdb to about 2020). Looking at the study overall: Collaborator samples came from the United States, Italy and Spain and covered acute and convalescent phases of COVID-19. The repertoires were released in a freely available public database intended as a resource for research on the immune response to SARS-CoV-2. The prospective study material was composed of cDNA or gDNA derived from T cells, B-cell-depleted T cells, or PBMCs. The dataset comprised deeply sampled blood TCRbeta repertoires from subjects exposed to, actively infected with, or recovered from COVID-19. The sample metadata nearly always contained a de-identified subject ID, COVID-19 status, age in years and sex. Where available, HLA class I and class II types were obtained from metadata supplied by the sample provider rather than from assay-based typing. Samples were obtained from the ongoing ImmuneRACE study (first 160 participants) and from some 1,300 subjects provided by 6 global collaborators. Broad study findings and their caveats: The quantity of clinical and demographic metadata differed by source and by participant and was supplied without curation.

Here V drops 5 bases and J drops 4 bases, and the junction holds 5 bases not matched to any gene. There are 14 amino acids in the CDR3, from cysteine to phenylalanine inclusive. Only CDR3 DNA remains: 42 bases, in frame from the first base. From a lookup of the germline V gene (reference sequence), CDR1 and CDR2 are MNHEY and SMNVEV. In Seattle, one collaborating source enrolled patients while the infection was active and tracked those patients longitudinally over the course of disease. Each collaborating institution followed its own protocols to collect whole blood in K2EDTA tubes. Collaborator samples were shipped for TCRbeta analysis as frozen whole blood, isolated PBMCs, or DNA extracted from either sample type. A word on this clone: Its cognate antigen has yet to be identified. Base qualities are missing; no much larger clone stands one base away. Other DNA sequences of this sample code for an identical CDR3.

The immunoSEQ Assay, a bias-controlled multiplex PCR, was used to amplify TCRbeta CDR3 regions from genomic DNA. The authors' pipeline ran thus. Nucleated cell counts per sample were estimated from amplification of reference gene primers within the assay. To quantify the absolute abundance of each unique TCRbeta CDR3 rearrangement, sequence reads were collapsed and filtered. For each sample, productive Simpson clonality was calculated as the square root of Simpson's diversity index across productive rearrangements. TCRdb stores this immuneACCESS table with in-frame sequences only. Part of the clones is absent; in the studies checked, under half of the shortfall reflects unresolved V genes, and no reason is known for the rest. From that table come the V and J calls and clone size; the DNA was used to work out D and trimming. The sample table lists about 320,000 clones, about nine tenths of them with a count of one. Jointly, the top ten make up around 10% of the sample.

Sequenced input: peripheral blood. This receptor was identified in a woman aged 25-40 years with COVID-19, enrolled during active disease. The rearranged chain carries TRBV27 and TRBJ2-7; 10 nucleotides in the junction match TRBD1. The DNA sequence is TGTGCCAGCAGTGCAGGGACAGGGGCGTACGAGCAGTACTTC. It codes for CASSAGTGAYEQYF.